This T cell receptor beta chain was obtained from a study of OX40 agonist ivuxolimab in advanced cancers. Study-wide context: Patients achieving partial responses numbered three: one hepatocellular carcinoma case and two cutaneous melanoma cases. Study-level points and caveats: The antigens recognized by the expanded peripheral T cells, that is their antigen specificity, were not determined. Fewer expanded clones were found on average in CD4+ than in CD8+ T cells.

V lost 2 bases to trimming and J lost 2 bases, with 7 bases between them. The germline V gene encodes CDR1 SGDLS and CDR2 YYNGEE. The CDR3 is made up of 13 amino acids. This clone was seen only once. Its specificity is unknown. Generated by immunoSEQ multiplex PCR, the TCRdb table keeps only in-frame clones and is missing some. The repertoire holds around 57,000 clones, with 92% as singletons. Sequencing used CD4+ or CD8+ T cells sorted from blood, obtained in a trial of the OX40 agonist ivuxolimab. This TCR came from an adult with an advanced solid tumor such as melanoma, head and neck, liver or kidney cancer. V gene TRBV9 combines with J gene TRBJ1-1, with D possibly being TRBD1 (5 bases). DNA of the CDR3: TGTGCCAGCAGCGTTACAGGAAACACTGAAGCTTTCTTT. This encodes CASSVTGNTEAFF. Complete variable domain (other parts from reference TRBV9 and TRBJ1-1): DSGVTQTPKHLITATGQRVTLRCSPRSGDLSVYWYQQSLDQGLQFLIQYYNGEERAKGNILERFSAQQFPDLHSELNLSSLELGDSALYFCASSVTGNTEAFFGQGTRLTVV.